Listed below are T cell receptor beta chains from one sample, sequenced in a study of blood T cell repertoires in COVID-19. Produced via immunoSEQ multiplex PCR; TCRdb's table is partial and in-frame only. Here the sample spans under 300,000 clones, 70% to 90% being singletons. Sequencing was performed on PBMCs or T cells enriched from blood (not recorded which). Every receptor here comes from a woman aged 35 to 49 with acute COVID-19. CDR3s include the opening cysteine and the closing phenylalanine or tryptophan. D genes are given only for firm matches. Expanded clones get a size class; other rows say once, few or many, or leave the size out.

CDR3 protein: CASSLSGTGGELFF; CDR3 DNA: TGTGCCAGCAGCTTAAGCGGGACAGGCGGGGAGCTGTTTTTT; J gene: TRBJ2-2; D gene: TRBD1; V gene: TRBV7-3; clone size: once
CDR3 protein: CASSAQEWASVREQYF; CDR3 DNA: TGCGCCAGCAGCGCCCAAGAATGGGCTAGCGTGCGCGAGCAGTACTTC; J gene: TRBJ2-7; D gene: -; V gene: TRBV5-1; clone size: -
CDR3 protein: CASKGERSYEQYF; CDR3 DNA: TGTGCCAGTAAGGGGGAACGTTCCTACGAGCAGTACTTC; J gene: TRBJ2-7; D gene: -; V gene: TRBV19; clone size: -
CDR3 protein: CASSPYSVIAGTGELFF; CDR3 DNA: TGTGCCAGCAGCCCTTATTCGGTTATAGCGGGAACCGGGGAGCTGTTTTTT; J gene: TRBJ2-2; D gene: TRBD2; V gene: TRBV9; clone size: -
CDR3 protein: CASSLGATGGGPSPDTQYF; CDR3 DNA: TGTGCCAGCAGCTTGGGGGCAACAGGGGGTGGCCCGAGTCCAGATACGCAGTATTTT; J gene: TRBJ2-3; D gene: TRBD1; V gene: TRBV5-4; clone size: once
CDR3 protein: CSVLQEQKTGDYGYTF; CDR3 DNA: TGCAGCGTCCTACAGGAACAAAAGACAGGGGACTATGGCTACACCTTC; J gene: TRBJ1-2; D gene: TRBD1; V gene: TRBV29-1; clone size: -
CDR3 protein: CAWRTGTSGSYEQYF; CDR3 DNA: TGTGCCTGGAGAACCGGGACTAGCGGGTCCTACGAGCAGTACTTC; J gene: TRBJ2-7; D gene: TRBD2; V gene: TRBV30; clone size: -
CDR3 protein: CASSPRLAGNTGELFF; CDR3 DNA: TGTGCCAGCAGCCCCCGACTAGCGGGGAACACCGGGGAGCTGTTTTTT; J gene: TRBJ2-2; D gene: TRBD2; V gene: TRBV7-2; clone size: -
CDR3 protein: CASSSPAGGIKSYEQYF; CDR3 DNA: TGTGCCAGCAGCTCCCCAGCGGGAGGGATAAAATCCTACGAGCAGTACTTC; J gene: TRBJ2-7; D gene: TRBD2; V gene: TRBV11-2; clone size: -
CDR3 protein: CASTRTGSNSPLHF; CDR3 DNA: TGTGCCAGCACTAGGACGGGGAGTAATTCACCCCTCCACTTT; J gene: TRBJ1-6; D gene: -; V gene: TRBV5-6; clone size: -
CDR3 protein: CASSNRVYGYTF; CDR3 DNA: TGTGCCAGTAGTAATCGGGTTTATGGCTACACCTTC; J gene: TRBJ1-2; D gene: -; V gene: TRBV19; clone size: few
CDR3 protein: CASSPPGGQGGQPQHF; CDR3 DNA: TGTGCCAGCTCACCACCGGGGGGACAGGGAGGTCAGCCCCAGCATTTT; J gene: TRBJ1-5; D gene: TRBD1; V gene: TRBV18; clone size: few
CDR3 protein: CASGVRETQYF; CDR3 DNA: TGTGCCAGCGGAGTTCGGGAGACCCAGTACTTC; J gene: TRBJ2-5; D gene: -; V gene: TRBV3-1/TRBV3-2; clone size: once
CDR3 protein: CATSRDLVSGSTDTQYF; CDR3 DNA: TGTGCCACCAGCAGAGATCTTGTTAGCGGGAGCACAGATACGCAGTATTTT; J gene: TRBJ2-3; D gene: TRBD2; V gene: TRBV15; clone size: -
CDR3 protein: CASSYTGTSETQYF; CDR3 DNA: TGTGCCAGCAGTTATACCGGGACTTCGGAGACCCAGTACTTC; J gene: TRBJ2-5; D gene: -; V gene: TRBV5-4; clone size: once
CDR3 protein: CASSAGTNYYNEQFF; CDR3 DNA: TGTGCCAGCAGCGCCGGGACTAATTACTACAATGAGCAGTTCTTC; J gene: TRBJ2-1; D gene: TRBD2; V gene: TRBV11-3; clone size: -
CDR3 protein: CASSPDARGNYGYTF; CDR3 DNA: TGTGCCAGCTCACCAGACGCACGCGGGAACTATGGCTACACCTTC; J gene: TRBJ1-2; D gene: -; V gene: TRBV18; clone size: once
CDR3 protein: CASSIVTREVQYF; CDR3 DNA: TGTGCCAGTAGTATAGTAACTCGGGAGGTGCAGTATTTT; J gene: TRBJ2-3; D gene: TRBD2; V gene: TRBV19; clone size: -
CDR3 protein: CASSLEGREGLLGTQYF; CDR3 DNA: TGCGCCAGCAGCTTGGAAGGTCGGGAGGGCCTCTTGGGGACCCAGTACTTC; J gene: TRBJ2-5; D gene: TRBD2; V gene: TRBV5-1; clone size: -
CDR3 protein: CASSLDLVLANEQFF; CDR3 DNA: TGCGCCAGCAGCTTAGATCTAGTTTTGGCGAATGAGCAGTTCTTC; J gene: TRBJ2-1; D gene: -; V gene: TRBV5-1; clone size: once
CDR3 protein: CASSMGRNPTDTQYF; CDR3 DNA: TGTGCCAGTAGTATGGGGAGGAATCCCACAGATACGCAGTATTTT; J gene: TRBJ2-3; D gene: -; V gene: TRBV19; clone size: -
CDR3 protein: CASSQRTSGKQETQYF; CDR3 DNA: TGTGCCAGCAGTCAGAGGACTAGCGGAAAACAAGAGACCCAGTACTTC; J gene: TRBJ2-5; D gene: TRBD2; V gene: TRBV27; clone size: -
CDR3 protein: CASRAPLRVHSYEQYF; CDR3 DNA: TGTGCCAGCCGAGCTCCGCTGCGGGTGCACTCCTACGAGCAGTACTTC; J gene: TRBJ2-7; D gene: -; V gene: TRBV5-6; clone size: once
CDR3 protein: CASSGGQGGTEAFF; CDR3 DNA: TGTGCCAGCAGCGGGGGACAGGGAGGAACTGAAGCTTTCTTT; J gene: TRBJ1-1; D gene: TRBD1; V gene: TRBV5-4; clone size: -
CDR3 protein: CASSVVDSNEQFF; CDR3 DNA: TGTGCCAGCAGCGTAGTAGATTCCAATGAGCAGTTCTTC; J gene: TRBJ2-1; D gene: -; V gene: TRBV9; clone size: -
CDR3 protein: CASTRSGGRGEQFF; CDR3 DNA: TGTGCCAGCACCAGATCAGGCGGGAGAGGGGAGCAGTTCTTC; J gene: TRBJ2-1; D gene: TRBD2; V gene: TRBV11-1; clone size: -
CDR3 protein: CASSLLGQRTGEQFF; CDR3 DNA: TGTGCCAGCAGCCTATTGGGACAACGTACAGGTGAGCAGTTCTTC; J gene: TRBJ2-1; D gene: -; V gene: TRBV7-9; clone size: -
CDR3 protein: CSVTGNQETQYF; CDR3 DNA: TGCAGCGTGACAGGGAACCAAGAGACCCAGTACTTC; J gene: TRBJ2-5; D gene: TRBD1; V gene: TRBV29-1; clone size: -
CDR3 protein: CASSPMGENSPLHF; CDR3 DNA: TGTGCCAGCTCACCAATGGGAGAAAATTCACCCCTCCACTTT; J gene: TRBJ1-6; D gene: -; V gene: TRBV18; clone size: -
CDR3 protein: CASSAASGSEQFF; CDR3 DNA: TGCGCCAGCAGTGCGGCTAGCGGCAGTGAGCAGTTCTTC; J gene: TRBJ2-1; D gene: TRBD2; V gene: TRBV10-1; clone size: -
CDR3 protein: CSVPNLAKNIQYF; CDR3 DNA: TGCAGCGTTCCTAACTTAGCCAAAAACATTCAGTACTTC; J gene: TRBJ2-4; D gene: -; V gene: TRBV29-1; clone size: -
CDR3 protein: CASKRQGRNLEETQYF; CDR3 DNA: TGTGCCAGCAAACGACAGGGGCGGAATTTAGAGGAGACCCAGTACTTC; J gene: TRBJ2-5; D gene: TRBD1; V gene: TRBV11-2; clone size: -
CDR3 protein: CASSPNVAITRVNEQFF; CDR3 DNA: TGTGCCAGCAGTCCGAATGTAGCTATCACTAGGGTGAATGAGCAGTTCTTC; J gene: TRBJ2-1; D gene: -; V gene: TRBV27; clone size: -
CDR3 protein: CASLTRAYEQYF; CDR3 DNA: TGTGCCAGCTTAACTAGAGCCTACGAGCAGTACTTC; J gene: TRBJ2-7; D gene: -; V gene: TRBV7-4; clone size: -
CDR3 protein: CASSLTPGSGYTF; CDR3 DNA: TGTGCCAGCAGTTTAACTCCGGGGAGTGGCTACACCTTC; J gene: TRBJ1-2; D gene: -; V gene: TRBV27; clone size: -
CDR3 protein: CASRRSGGTTDTQYF; CDR3 DNA: TGTGCCAGTAGGCGGTCAGGGGGCACAACAGATACGCAGTATTTT; J gene: TRBJ2-3; D gene: TRBD1; V gene: TRBV19; clone size: -
CDR3 protein: CASSPGQPNTEAFF; CDR3 DNA: TGTGCCAGCAGCCCGGGACAGCCGAACACTGAAGCTTTCTTT; J gene: TRBJ1-1; D gene: TRBD1; V gene: TRBV5-4; clone size: -
CDR3 protein: CASSIVLFEGYTF; CDR3 DNA: TGTGCCAGTAGTATAGTCCTCTTTGAGGGCTACACCTTC; J gene: TRBJ1-2; D gene: -; V gene: TRBV19; clone size: -
CDR3 protein: CASSSLAGYSTDTQYF; CDR3 DNA: TGTGCCAGCAGCTCACTAGCGGGATATAGCACAGATACGCAGTATTTT; J gene: TRBJ2-3; D gene: TRBD2; V gene: TRBV9; clone size: few
CDR3 protein: CASSAIGDTSYEQYF; CDR3 DNA: TGTGCCAGCAGCGCCATCGGGGATACTTCCTACGAGCAGTACTTC; J gene: TRBJ2-7; D gene: -; V gene: TRBV11-2; clone size: -
CDR3 protein: CASSRRTGRGYTF; CDR3 DNA: TGTGCCAGCAGCAGACGGACAGGACGGGGCTACACCTTC; J gene: TRBJ1-2; D gene: TRBD1; V gene: TRBV7-3; clone size: -
CDR3 protein: CASRPGGLTYGYTF; CDR3 DNA: TGTGCCAGTAGACCCGGGGGACTTACCTATGGCTACACCTTC; J gene: TRBJ1-2; D gene: -; V gene: TRBV19; clone size: -
CDR3 protein: CASNYLRGLDTEAFF; CDR3 DNA: TGTGCCAGCAACTACTTAAGGGGGCTCGACACTGAAGCTTTCTTT; J gene: TRBJ1-1; D gene: TRBD1; V gene: TRBV11-3; clone size: once
CDR3 protein: CASSERRRREKLFF; CDR3 DNA: TGTGCCAGCAGTGAAAGAAGGAGAAGGGAAAAACTGTTTTTT; J gene: TRBJ1-4; D gene: -; V gene: TRBV6-1; clone size: once
CDR3 protein: CASSPGTSGSDEQFF; CDR3 DNA: TGTGCCAGCTCCCCCGGGACTAGCGGGTCCGATGAGCAGTTCTTC; J gene: TRBJ2-1; D gene: TRBD2; V gene: TRBV10-3; clone size: -
CDR3 protein: CASSEHGLAGDTQYF; CDR3 DNA: TGCGCCAGCAGTGAGCACGGACTAGCGGGAGATACGCAGTATTTT; J gene: TRBJ2-3; D gene: TRBD2; V gene: TRBV10-1; clone size: -
CDR3 protein: CASSVEGQGADGYTF; CDR3 DNA: TGTGCCAGCAGCGTAGAGGGACAGGGGGCGGATGGCTACACCTTC; J gene: TRBJ1-2; D gene: TRBD1; V gene: TRBV9; clone size: -
CDR3 protein: CASSTIRGELNQPQHF; CDR3 DNA: TGTGCCAGTAGTACCATTCGGGGGGAGCTCAATCAGCCCCAGCATTTT; J gene: TRBJ1-5; D gene: -; V gene: TRBV19; clone size: -
CDR3 protein: CASSGTSNYEQYF; CDR3 DNA: TGTGCCAGCAGCGGGACTTCTAACTACGAGCAGTACTTC; J gene: TRBJ2-7; D gene: -; V gene: TRBV6-2/TRBV6-3; clone size: -
CDR3 protein: CASSYLGVAGYNEQFF; CDR3 DNA: TGTGCCAGCAGTTACCTGGGAGTAGCGGGGTACAATGAGCAGTTCTTC; J gene: TRBJ2-1; D gene: TRBD2; V gene: TRBV6-2/TRBV6-3; clone size: -
CDR3 protein: CASSLAARTSGRADTQYF; CDR3 DNA: TGTGCCAGCAGCTTAGCCGCTCGGACTAGCGGGAGGGCAGATACGCAGTATTTT; J gene: TRBJ2-3; D gene: TRBD2; V gene: TRBV7-3; clone size: -
CDR3 protein: CASSHLRAYTEAFF; CDR3 DNA: TGTGCCAGCAGCCATCTCAGGGCCTACACTGAAGCTTTCTTT; J gene: TRBJ1-1; D gene: -; V gene: TRBV14; clone size: -
CDR3 protein: CATSSSTGVRNEQFF; CDR3 DNA: TGTGCCACCAGCAGTAGTACGGGGGTTAGGAATGAGCAGTTCTTC; J gene: TRBJ2-1; D gene: -; V gene: TRBV15; clone size: -